A selection of T cell receptor beta chains follows, all from one sample in a study of OX40 agonist ivuxolimab in advanced cancers. TCRdb's copy holds only in-frame clones and misses some; the assay was immunoSEQ multiplex PCR. The repertoire holds approximately 20,000 clones, with 70% to 85% as singletons. The material sequenced was CD4+ or CD8+ T cells sorted from blood, taken in a trial of the OX40 agonist ivuxolimab. The receptors derive from an adult with an advanced solid tumor such as melanoma, head and neck, liver or kidney cancer. Each CDR3 is given with its conserved first and last residue. The D gene is left open where the match is weak. Only some rows state a clone size, as once, few, many or a class for expanded clones.

j_call: TRBJ1-1; d_call: -; clone_size: -; v_call: TRBV7-9; cdr3_aa: CASSSFEGLNTEAFF; cdr3_nt: TGTGCCAGCAGCTCTTTTGAAGGGTTGAACACTGAAGCTTTCTTT
j_call: TRBJ2-1; d_call: TRBD2; clone_size: -; v_call: TRBV4-1; cdr3_aa: CASSQGLALMSLGEQFF; cdr3_nt: TGCGCCAGCAGCCAAGGACTAGCGCTCATGTCGTTGGGTGAGCAGTTCTTC
j_call: TRBJ1-5; d_call: -; clone_size: -; v_call: TRBV7-9; cdr3_aa: CASSSNTLSNQPQHF; cdr3_nt: TGTGCCAGCAGCTCGAACACCCTTAGCAATCAGCCCCAGCATTTT
j_call: TRBJ2-7; d_call: TRBD1; clone_size: -; v_call: TRBV11-2; cdr3_aa: CASSIRGQGAYEQYF; cdr3_nt: TGTGCCAGCAGCATAAGAGGCCAGGGGGCGTACGAGCAGTACTTC
j_call: TRBJ1-3; d_call: -; clone_size: -; v_call: TRBV25-1; cdr3_aa: CASMGGVTIYF; cdr3_nt: TGTGCCAGCATGGGCGGCGTCACCATATATTTT
j_call: TRBJ1-1; d_call: -; clone_size: -; v_call: TRBV6-5; cdr3_aa: CASSYSEGVEAFF; cdr3_nt: TGTGCCAGCAGTTACTCGGAGGGAGTTGAAGCTTTCTTT
j_call: TRBJ2-3; d_call: -; clone_size: -; v_call: TRBV6-5; cdr3_aa: CASSYSGGGETDTQYF; cdr3_nt: TGTGCCAGCAGTTACTCTGGAGGGGGCGAGACAGATACGCAGTATTTT
j_call: TRBJ2-5; d_call: -; clone_size: -; v_call: TRBV29-1; cdr3_aa: CSVEDLEQGEFETQYF; cdr3_nt: TGCAGCGTTGAAGATCTCGAGCAGGGTGAATTTGAGACCCAGTACTTC
j_call: TRBJ2-5; d_call: -; clone_size: -; v_call: TRBV6-6; cdr3_aa: CASSREGTAYQETQYF; cdr3_nt: TGTGCCAGCAGTAGGGAGGGGACAGCCTATCAAGAGACCCAGTACTTC
j_call: TRBJ1-1; d_call: -; clone_size: -; v_call: TRBV19; cdr3_aa: CASTPGGTEAFF; cdr3_nt: TGTGCCAGTACTCCCGGGGGAACTGAAGCTTTCTTT
j_call: TRBJ2-2; d_call: TRBD2; clone_size: -; v_call: TRBV7-7; cdr3_aa: CASSGLGLAGAGELFF; cdr3_nt: TGTGCTAGCAGCGGACTAGGACTAGCGGGGGCCGGGGAGCTGTTTTTT
j_call: TRBJ2-1; d_call: -; clone_size: once; v_call: TRBV4-1; cdr3_aa: CASRSLGVNEQFF; cdr3_nt: TGCGCCAGCAGATCTCTCGGGGTCAATGAGCAGTTCTTC
j_call: TRBJ2-3; d_call: -; clone_size: -; v_call: TRBV30; cdr3_aa: CARTDLNTDTQYF; cdr3_nt: TGTGCCCGGACGGACCTTAACACAGATACGCAGTATTTT
j_call: TRBJ1-2; d_call: -; clone_size: -; v_call: TRBV19; cdr3_aa: CASTVFGYGYTF; cdr3_nt: TGTGCCAGTACCGTCTTCGGCTATGGCTACACCTTC
j_call: TRBJ1-2; d_call: -; clone_size: -; v_call: TRBV9; cdr3_aa: CASSVAIQGGYGYTF; cdr3_nt: TGTGCCAGCAGCGTGGCTATACAGGGAGGCTATGGCTACACCTTC
j_call: TRBJ1-3; d_call: -; clone_size: -; v_call: TRBV30; cdr3_aa: CAWKWIGNTIYF; cdr3_nt: TGTGCCTGGAAGTGGATCGGAAACACCATATATTTT
j_call: TRBJ2-1; d_call: -; clone_size: -; v_call: TRBV19; cdr3_aa: CASSIAVGYNEQFF; cdr3_nt: TGTGCCAGTAGTATAGCGGTGGGATACAATGAGCAGTTCTTC
j_call: TRBJ2-2; d_call: TRBD2; clone_size: once; v_call: TRBV4-1; cdr3_aa: CASSPLWEGSNTGELFF; cdr3_nt: TGCGCCAGCAGCCCCCTCTGGGAGGGGTCGAACACCGGGGAGCTGTTTTTT
j_call: TRBJ2-5; d_call: -; clone_size: -; v_call: TRBV5-6; cdr3_aa: CASSGDGAQETQYF; cdr3_nt: TGTGCCAGCAGCGGGGATGGGGCCCAAGAGACCCAGTACTTC
j_call: TRBJ1-2; d_call: TRBD1; clone_size: -; v_call: TRBV25-1; cdr3_aa: CASSERPGQGLGYGYTF; cdr3_nt: TGTGCCAGCAGTGAACGCCCGGGACAGGGACTAGGTTATGGCTACACCTTC
j_call: TRBJ2-2; d_call: -; clone_size: -; v_call: TRBV12-5; cdr3_aa: CASGLVRGATGELFF; cdr3_nt: TGTGCTAGTGGTTTGGTAAGGGGTGCCACCGGGGAGCTGTTTTTT
j_call: TRBJ2-1; d_call: TRBD2; clone_size: few; v_call: TRBV19; cdr3_aa: CASSSGSSYNEQFF; cdr3_nt: TGTGCCAGTAGTAGCGGGAGCTCCTACAATGAGCAGTTCTTC
j_call: TRBJ1-5; d_call: -; clone_size: -; v_call: TRBV10-3; cdr3_aa: CAISESGAWNGPQHF; cdr3_nt: TGTGCCATCAGTGAGTCGGGCGCCTGGAACGGGCCCCAGCATTTT